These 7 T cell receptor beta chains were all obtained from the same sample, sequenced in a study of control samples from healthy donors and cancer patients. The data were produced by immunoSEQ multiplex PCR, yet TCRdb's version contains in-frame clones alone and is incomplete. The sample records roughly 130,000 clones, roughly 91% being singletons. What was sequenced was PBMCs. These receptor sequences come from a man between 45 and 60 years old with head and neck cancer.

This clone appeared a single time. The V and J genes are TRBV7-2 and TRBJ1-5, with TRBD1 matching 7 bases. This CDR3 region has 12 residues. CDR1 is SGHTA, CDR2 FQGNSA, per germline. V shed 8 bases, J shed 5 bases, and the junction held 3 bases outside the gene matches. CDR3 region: CASGDSYQPQHF. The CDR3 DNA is TGTGCCAGCGGGGACAGCTATCAGCCCCAGCATTTT.

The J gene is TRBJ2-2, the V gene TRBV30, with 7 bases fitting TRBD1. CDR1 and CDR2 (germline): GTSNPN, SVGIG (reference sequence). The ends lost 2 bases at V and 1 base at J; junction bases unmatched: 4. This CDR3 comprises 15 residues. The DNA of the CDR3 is TGTGCCTGGAGTAAACGGGACAGGAACACCGGGGAGCTGTTTTTT. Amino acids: CAWSKRDRNTGELFF.

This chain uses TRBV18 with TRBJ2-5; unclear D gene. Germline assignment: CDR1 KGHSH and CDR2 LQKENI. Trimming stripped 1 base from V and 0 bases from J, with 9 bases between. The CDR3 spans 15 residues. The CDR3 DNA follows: TGTGCCAGCTCACCACTTATATCCTACCAAGAGACCCAGTACTTC. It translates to CASSPLISYQETQYF.

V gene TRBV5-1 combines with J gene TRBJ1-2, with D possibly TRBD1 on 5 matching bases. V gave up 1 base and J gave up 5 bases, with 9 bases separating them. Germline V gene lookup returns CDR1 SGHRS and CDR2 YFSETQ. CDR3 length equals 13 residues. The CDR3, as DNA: TGCGCCAGCAGCTTGACAGGATTATATGGCTACACCTTC. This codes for CASSLTGLYGYTF.

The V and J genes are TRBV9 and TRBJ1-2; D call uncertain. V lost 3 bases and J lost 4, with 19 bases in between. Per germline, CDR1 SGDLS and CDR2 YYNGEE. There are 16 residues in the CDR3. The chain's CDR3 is CASSAVRRDGSYGYTF. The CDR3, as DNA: TGTGCCAGCAGCGCCGTTAGGAGGGATGGTAGCTATGGCTACACCTTC.

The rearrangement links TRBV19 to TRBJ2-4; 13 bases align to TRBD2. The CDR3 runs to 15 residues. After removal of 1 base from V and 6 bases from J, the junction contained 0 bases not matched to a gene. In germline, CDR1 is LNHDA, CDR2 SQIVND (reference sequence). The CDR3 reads CASSIGTSGGNIQYF. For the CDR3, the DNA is TGTGCCAGTAGTATAGGGACTAGCGGGGGAAACATTCAGTACTTC.

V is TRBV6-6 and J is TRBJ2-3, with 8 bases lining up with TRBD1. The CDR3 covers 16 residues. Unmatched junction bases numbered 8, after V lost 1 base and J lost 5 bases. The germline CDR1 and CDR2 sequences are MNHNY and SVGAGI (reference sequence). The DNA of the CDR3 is TGTGCCAGCAGTTACTTCGACAGGGGCGAGAGAGATACGCAGTATTTT. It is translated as CASSYFDRGERDTQYF.